This passage covers 29 T cell receptor beta chains from one sample sequenced in a study of T cell responses to AZD1222 COVID-19 vaccine. Some clones are missing from TCRdb's copy, which holds only in-frame ones; the method was immunoSEQ multiplex PCR. The sample holds roughly 130,000 clones, roughly nine tenths seen once. Sequenced material: peripheral blood, taken on day 0 of AZD1222 vaccination. The receptors were sampled from an adult in good health.

V gene TRBV27 combines with J gene TRBJ2-2; 8 positions match TRBD2. The CDR3 loop spans 13 amino acids. CDR1 MNHEY and CDR2 SMNVEV come from the germline V gene (reference sequence). The V and J ends lost 10 bases and 4 bases, in that order; junction bases with no gene match: 5. CDR3 sequence reads: CATGGGRTGELFF. The CDR3 DNA reads as TGTGCCACCGGGGGGGGGCGCACCGGGGAGCTGTTTTTT.

A single count supports this clone. CDR3 amino acids: CASSERRLAPHEQFF. The CDR3 DNA reads TGTGCCAGCAGTGAGCGACGACTGGCTCCTCATGAGCAGTTCTTC. The genes are TRBV6-2 or TRBV6-3 and TRBJ2-1; D not resolved. V lost 5 bases to trimming and J lost 8 bases, with 19 bases between them. CDR1 is MNHEY and CDR2 is SVGEGT in the germline V gene. The CDR3 extends over 15 amino acids.

This chain uses TRBV28 with TRBJ2-3; 11 nucleotides agree with TRBD2. CDR1 and CDR2 (germline): MDHEN, SYDVKM. This CDR3 has 17 residues. V dropped 6 bases and J dropped 8; count of bases not matched to a gene: 16. The DNA of the CDR3 is TGTGCCAGCAGCTCTAAAAGGGCTAGCGGGGGGTTGGTTACGCAGTATTTT. This codes for CASSSKRASGGLVTQYF. The full variable domain, with the rest looked up from reference TRBV28 and TRBJ2-3, is DVKVTQSSRYLVKRTGEKVFLECVQDMDHENMFWYRQDPGLGLRLIYFSYDVKMKEKGDIPEGYSVSREKKERFSLILESASTNQTSMYLCASSSKRASGGLVTQYFGPGTRLTVL.

The chain's CDR3 is CASSRIAEHYGYTF. Written as DNA, the CDR3 is TGTGCCAGCAGCCGTATCGCTGAGCACTATGGCTACACCTTC. The rearrangement links TRBV7-9 to TRBJ1-2; D gene ambiguous. Trimming took off 5 bases at V and 3 bases at J, with 13 bases between the two ends. The CDR3 sequence is 14 residues long. The V gene's germline CDR1 is SEHNR and CDR2 FQNEAQ (reference sequence).

This chain connects TRBV5-6 to TRBJ1-2; D remains unclear. Germline values: CDR1 SGHDT, CDR2 YYEEEE. This CDR3 has 13 amino acids. Deletions cut 3 bases from V and 1 base from J, with 7 bases between. CDR3 sequence (DNA): TGTGCCAGCAGCTCCCGGGGTAACTATGGCTACACCTTC. The encoded protein is CASSSRGNYGYTF.

The V gene is TRBV7-9, the J gene TRBJ1-1; possible D gene TRBD1, 6 bases. Between the trimmed V and J ends, which lost 5 bases and 4 bases, there was a span of 11 bases. CDR1 and CDR2 (germline): SEHNR, FQNEAQ (reference sequence). This CDR3 has 13 amino acids. CDR3 nucleotides: TGTGCCAGCAGCCTAGGGGGTCTCACTGAAGCTTTCTTT. This codes for CASSLGGLTEAFF.

The chain carries TRBV12-3 or TRBV12-4 and TRBJ1-5; a possible D gene is TRBD1 (5 bases). The CDR3 has 13 amino acids. V was shortened by 6 bases and J by 6 bases, with 12 bases between the two germline ends. CDR3 coding DNA: TGTGCCAGCAGCTCGGCAGGGAGTCAGCCCCAGCATTTT. Translating gives CASSSAGSQPQHF.

This chain connects TRBV7-2 to TRBJ1-1, with D unresolved. CDR1 and CDR2 (germline): SGHTA, FQGNSA. This CDR3 has 13 residues. The V end was cut by 8 bases, the J end by 6 bases, with 16 bases between. DNA for the CDR3: TGTGCCAGCGTTAGACTCTTAGACGCTGAAGCTTTCTTT. Translation gives CASVRLLDAEAFF.

The chain joins TRBV28 to TRBJ1-5; 8 positions agree with TRBD1. Germline values: CDR1 MDHEN, CDR2 SYDVKM. Trimming took 3 bases from V and 10 from J; bases not matched to a gene: 11. The CDR3 is made up of 15 amino acids. CDR3 sequence (DNA): TGTGCCAGCAGTTTGGGGGACAGGCCGCGGGGCCCCCAGCATTTT. Translation gives CASSLGDRPRGPQHF.

DNA of the CDR3: TGTGCCAGCAGCCCACAACGGGGACTCTCCGAGCAGTACTTC. It translates to CASSPQRGLSEQYF. J is TRBJ2-7 and V is TRBV3-1 (or the pseudogene TRBV3-2), with a possible D match to TRBD2 (6 bases). Trimming removed 4 bases at V and 6 bases at J, with 16 bases between. Germline V CDR1 and CDR2: LGHDT, YNNKEL (reference sequence). This CDR3 comprises 14 residues.

The V and J genes are TRBV6-6 and TRBJ1-2; D gene ambiguous. In germline, CDR1 is MNHNY, CDR2 SVGAGI (reference sequence). CDR3 length: 15 amino acids. V lost 8 bases, J lost 1 base, and 17 bases lay in between. The CDR3 is CASSSPAGDNYGYTF. The DNA for the CDR3 is TGTGCCAGCTCTTCACCGGCGGGAGATAACTATGGCTACACCTTC.

The V call is TRBV30, the J call TRBJ1-6; possibly TRBD1 for D (5 bases). Trimming stripped 1 base from V and 0 bases from J, with 13 bases between. CDR3 length: 17 residues. Germline assignment: CDR1 GTSNPN and CDR2 SVGIG (reference sequence). This chain's CDR3 is CAWSGDSYSSYNSPLHF. CDR3 DNA sequence: TGTGCCTGGAGTGGCGACAGTTACAGCTCCTATAATTCACCCCTCCACTTT.

This clone was detected only a few times. The rearrangement uses TRBV5-1 and TRBJ2-1; D gene uncertain. Trimming pared 0 bases from V and 9 bases from J, leaving 10 bases between. The CDR3 is made up of 13 amino acids. The germline CDR1 and CDR2 sequences are SGHRS and YFSETQ. The CDR3 protein is CASSLEDDREQFF. DNA for the CDR3: TGCGCCAGCAGCTTGGAGGACGACCGTGAGCAGTTCTTC.

V gene TRBV18 combines with J gene TRBJ2-5; D call uncertain. Trimming removed 3 bases from V and 1 base from J, with 15 bases in between. CDR1 is KGHSH, CDR2 LQKENI, per germline. The CDR3 is made up of 16 amino acids. CDR3 sequence: CASSPSDRLAQETQYF. The CDR3 bases are TGTGCCAGCTCACCCTCAGACCGGTTAGCCCAAGAGACCCAGTACTTC.

The chain employs TRBV27 and TRBJ1-5; D might be TRBD1 (5 bases). V lost 5 bases, J lost 3 bases, and 11 bases lay in between. The CDR3 consists of 14 residues. CDR1 and CDR2 from the germline V gene are MNHEY and SMNVEV (reference sequence). The CDR3 DNA follows: TGTGCCAGCAGTCTTAGGGGTGACAATCAGCCCCAGCATTTT. It encodes CASSLRGDNQPQHF.

This chain joins TRBV4-3 and TRBJ1-2; TRBD1 matches 12 bases. This CDR3 region has 16 residues. Germline assignment: CDR1 LGHNA and CDR2 YSLEER. J lost 5 bases, V lost 5 bases, and 9 bases had no gene match. DNA of the CDR3: TGCGCCAGCAGCTCCGGGCGGGGACAGGGGGCTTATGGCTACACCTTC. This sequence encodes CASSSGRGQGAYGYTF.

The genes are TRBV7-2 and TRBJ2-2, with 9 bases matching TRBD2. The length of the CDR3 is 15 residues. Unmatched junction bases numbered 2, after V lost 2 bases and J lost 4 bases. Germline V lookup: CDR1 SGHTA, CDR2 FQGNSA. DNA of the CDR3: TGTGCCAGCAGCTTACAGCGGGGGGTCACCGGGGAGCTGTTTTTT. Translating it yields CASSLQRGVTGELFF.

This clone was seen a single time. The rearrangement joins TRBV30 to TRBJ2-1; 7 bases fit TRBD2. The V gene end was trimmed by 3 bases and the J gene end by 7 bases; junction bases not matched to a gene: 6. Germline V lookup: CDR1 GTSNPN, CDR2 SVGIG (reference sequence). This CDR3 is 13 amino acids long. The CDR3 loop is CAWRLNGGNEQFF. CDR3 DNA: TGTGCCTGGAGGCTAAACGGGGGGAATGAGCAGTTCTTC. Supplemented by reference TRBV30 and TRBJ2-1, the full variable domain reads SQTIHQWPATLVQPVGSPLSLECTVEGTSNPNLYWYRQAAGRGLQLLFYSVGIGQISSEVPQNLSASRPQDRQFILSSKKLLLSDSGFYLCAWRLNGGNEQFFGPGTRLTVL.

The chain couples TRBV19 to TRBJ1-6; TRBD1 might be the D (5 bases). The CDR3 is made up of 16 amino acids. CDR1 LNHDA and CDR2 SQIVND come from the germline V gene (reference sequence). With 4 bases removed from V and 5 bases from J, the gap between germline ends came to 15 bases. CDR3 residues: CASSSTSGTDNSPLHF. The CDR3 DNA sequence: TGTGCCAGTAGTAGTACATCCGGGACCGATAATTCACCCCTCCACTTT.

The rearrangement uses TRBV4-1 and TRBJ2-5; D is unresolved. Germline assignment: CDR1 MGHRA and CDR2 YSYEKL. With 0 bases removed from V and 4 bases from J, the gap between germline ends came to 18 bases. The CDR3 loop spans 17 amino acids. The CDR3 bases are TGCGCCAGCAGCCAAGATGGATGGCCCTCGCCGAGAGAGACCCAGTACTTC. It translates to CASSQDGWPSPRETQYF.

The chain couples TRBV7-2 to TRBJ1-6; D ambiguous. The CDR3 has 14 amino acids. The germline gives CDR1 SGHTA, CDR2 FQGNSA. V was shortened by 4 bases and J by 10 bases, with 14 bases between the two germline ends. The CDR3 loop reads CASSYGILGSPLHF. In DNA form, the CDR3 reads TGTGCCAGCAGCTATGGGATTCTGGGCTCACCCCTCCACTTT.

The chain employs TRBV10-3 and TRBJ2-5, with 8 bases fitting TRBD1. The V and J ends lost 3 bases and 5 bases, in that order; junction bases with no gene match: 2. The CDR3 length is 13 residues. Germline V lookup: CDR1 ENHRY, CDR2 SYGVKD. For the CDR3, the DNA is TGTGCCATCAGTGACACAGGGGGGGAGACCCAGTACTTC. It yields the protein CAISDTGGETQYF.

This chain links TRBV21-1 with TRBJ1-5. TRBV21-1 is recorded as a pseudogene. The CDR3 has 17 amino acids. CDR3 region: CASSKEVVIGSNQPQHF. The CDR3 nucleotides read TGTGCCAGCAGCAAAGAGGTGGTCATAGGGAGCAATCAGCCCCAGCATTTT.

The V gene is TRBV29-1, the J gene TRBJ1-1, with a weak D call TRBD1 (6 bases). V lost 4 bases, J lost 0 bases, and 15 bases lay in between. The CDR3 runs to 15 residues. Germline lookup yields CDR1 SQVTM and CDR2 ANQGSEA. The CDR3 DNA is TGCAGCGTTGGAGTGGACAGCCTCATGAACACTGAAGCTTTCTTT. Protein sequence: CSVGVDSLMNTEAFF.

This chain uses TRBV6-5 with TRBJ1-2, with TRBD1 matching over 7 bases. CDR3 length equals 14 residues. Losses at the gene ends were 6 bases for V and 5 bases for J; bases not matched to a gene: 9. CDR1 is MNHEY and CDR2 is SVGAGI in the germline V gene. Here the CDR3 reads CASRRTGTAYGYTF. CDR3 in DNA: TGTGCCAGCAGGAGGACCGGGACAGCATATGGCTACACCTTC.

The chain is built from TRBV9 and TRBJ2-1; 8 nucleotides agree with TRBD1. The CDR3 has 15 residues. V lost 5 bases, J lost 3 bases, and 7 bases stayed unmatched. CDR1 is SGDLS, CDR2 YYNGEE, per germline. The chain's CDR3 is CASSEGTGVYNEQFF. DNA for the CDR3: TGTGCCAGCAGTGAAGGGACAGGAGTCTACAATGAGCAGTTCTTC.

The CDR3 loop reads CASSMETGPYEQYF. For the CDR3, the DNA is TGTGCCAGTAGTATGGAGACAGGCCCCTACGAGCAGTACTTC. V gene TRBV19 combines with J gene TRBJ2-7, with D perhaps TRBD1 (6 bases). CDR3 length: 14 residues. Looked up from germline, CDR1 is LNHDA and CDR2 is SQIVND (reference sequence). V shed 3 bases and J shed 2 bases, with 11 bases lying between them. Based on the CDR3 plus reference TRBV19 and TRBJ2-7, the full variable domain is DGGITQSPKYLFRKEGQNVTLSCEQNLNHDAMYWYRQDPGQGLRLIYYSQIVNDFQKGDIAEGYSVSREKKESFPLTVTSAQKNPTAFYLCASSMETGPYEQYFGPGTRLTVT.

This clone occurred once. The chain has TRBV29-1 and TRBJ2-5; D could derive from TRBD1 or TRBD2 (7 bases each). Between the trimmed V and J ends, which lost 7 bases and 5 bases, there was a span of 17 bases. The CDR3 totals 13 residues. Germline V lookup: CDR1 SQVTM, CDR2 ANQGSEA. CDR3: CSAVGGGRETQYF. The CDR3, as DNA: TGCAGCGCCGTGGGAGGGGGCAGGGAGACCCAGTACTTC.

The chain's CDR3 is CASKRQGNEKLFF. CDR3 DNA sequence: TGTGCCAGCAAACGACAGGGGAATGAAAAACTGTTTTTT. The V call is TRBV14, the J call TRBJ1-4; 8 bases fit TRBD1. The CDR3 runs to 13 residues. Germline CDR1 reads SGHDN; CDR2 reads FVKESK. The V gene end was trimmed by 7 bases and the J gene end by 5 bases; junction bases not matched to a gene: 3.